The T cell receptor (beta chain) described here comes from a study of T cell repertoires in cytomegalovirus infection. In the study overall: Indicated by public TCR beta signatures were CMV infection and matching HLA type.

The germline gives CDR1 SGHRS, CDR2 YFSETQ. The CDR3 contains 15 residues. V was trimmed by 4 bases and J by 1 base, leaving 14 bases between them. A word on this clonotype: The antigen is undetermined.

Using its own MiXCR run on the reads, TCRdb lists one record per CDR3 protein. The table lists approximately 130,000 distinct CDR3 sequences, around 25% of them singletons. General observations from the study: Public TCR beta family frequency separated CMV-and-HLA carriers, including in an independent cohort. Across the ex vivo response, the dominant clonotypes were HLA-C-restricted CMV-specific TCR beta clonotypes.

The chain is built from TRBV5-1 and TRBJ1-1; perhaps TRBD1 as D (6 bases). Material: PBMCs, sequenced either directly or after in vitro stimulation (not recorded which). This TCR came from a human donor in good health (CMV status not recorded). Some clones in this sample may be carry-over from other donors' samples. The CDR3 is CASSMEGQTNTEAFF. The CDR3 DNA reads TGCGCCAGCAGCATGGAGGGACAAACGAACACTGAAGCTTTCTTT. Complete variable domain (other parts from reference TRBV5-1 and TRBJ1-1): KAGVTQTPRYLIKTRGQQVTLSCSPISGHRSVSWYQQTPGQGLQFLFEYFSETQRNKGNFPGRFSGRQFSNSRSEMNVSTLELGDSALYLCASSMEGQTNTEAFFGQGTRLTVV.